One T cell receptor beta chain is described in this entry. The antigen is not known. The data were obtained in a study of CD8 T cells in ankylosing spondylitis. Study-wide points: One TCR beta motif, made up of eight highly homologous variants, appeared characteristic of ankylosing spondylitis blood.

TCRdb itself ran the 5' RACE reads through MiXCR, one entry per CDR3 protein. The table lists about 800,000 distinct CDR3 sequences, about 10% of them singletons. Germline V lookup: CDR1 DFQATT, CDR2 SNEGSKA (reference sequence). V gave up 5 bases and J gave up 0 bases, with 10 bases separating them. CDR3 length: 14 residues. Sequenced: blood, either unsorted or a sorted T cell fraction (not recorded which). This chain joins TRBV20-1 and TRBJ2-2, with D possibly being TRBD2 (5 bases). The source of this sequence is a male donor with ankylosing spondylitis. In DNA form, the CDR3 reads TGCAGTGCTCAGCGGAGGCCGAACACCGGGGAGCTGTTTTTT. Its translation is CSAQRRPNTGELFF.